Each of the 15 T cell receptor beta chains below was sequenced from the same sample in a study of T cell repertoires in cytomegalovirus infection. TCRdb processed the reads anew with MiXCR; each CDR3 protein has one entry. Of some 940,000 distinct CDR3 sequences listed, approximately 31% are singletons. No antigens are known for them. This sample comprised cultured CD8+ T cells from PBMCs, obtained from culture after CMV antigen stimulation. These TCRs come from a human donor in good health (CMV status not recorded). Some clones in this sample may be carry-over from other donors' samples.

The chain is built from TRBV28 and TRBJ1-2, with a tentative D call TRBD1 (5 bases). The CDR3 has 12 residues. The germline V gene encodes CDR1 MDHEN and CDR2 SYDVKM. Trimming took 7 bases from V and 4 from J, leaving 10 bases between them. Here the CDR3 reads CASNQGGYGYTF. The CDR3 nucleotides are TGTGCCAGCAATCAGGGTGGCTATGGCTACACCTTC.

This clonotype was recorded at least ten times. The CDR3, as DNA: TGTGCCAGCAGCTTATTCACAGGGCTGAACACTGAAGCTTTCTTT. Residues: CASSLFTGLNTEAFF. The chain is built from TRBV7-6 and TRBJ1-1; D possibly corresponds to TRBD1 (6 bases). With 2 bases removed from V and 0 bases from J, the gap between germline ends came to 10 bases. Germline V gives CDR1 SGHVS, CDR2 FNYEAQ. This CDR3 is 15 amino acids long. The full variable domain, with the rest looked up from reference TRBV7-6 and TRBJ1-1, is GAGVSQSPRYKVTKRGQDVALRCDPISGHVSLYWYRQALGQGPEFLTYFNYEAQQDKSGLPNDRFSAERPEGSISTLTIQRTEQRDSAMYRCASSLFTGLNTEAFFGQGTRLTVV.

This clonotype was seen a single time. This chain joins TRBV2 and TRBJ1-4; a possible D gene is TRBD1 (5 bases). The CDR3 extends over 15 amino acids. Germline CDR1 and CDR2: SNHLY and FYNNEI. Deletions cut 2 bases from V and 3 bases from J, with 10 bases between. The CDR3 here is CASSEWGSANEKLFF. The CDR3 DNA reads TGTGCCAGCAGTGAATGGGGGAGCGCTAATGAAAAACTGTTTTTT. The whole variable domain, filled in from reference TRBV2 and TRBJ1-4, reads EPEVTQTPSHQVTQMGQEVILRCVPISNHLYFYWYRQILGQKVEFLVSFYNNEISEKSEIFDDQFSVERPDGSNFTLKIRSTKLEDSAMYFCASSEWGSANEKLFFGSGTQLSVL.

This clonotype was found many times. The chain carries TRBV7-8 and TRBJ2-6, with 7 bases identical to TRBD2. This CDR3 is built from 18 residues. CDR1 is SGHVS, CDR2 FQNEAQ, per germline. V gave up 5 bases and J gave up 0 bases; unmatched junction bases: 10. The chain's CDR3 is CASSPRGGADSGANVLTF. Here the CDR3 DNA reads TGTGCCAGCAGCCCCCGGGGAGGGGCCGACTCTGGGGCCAACGTCCTGACTTTC.

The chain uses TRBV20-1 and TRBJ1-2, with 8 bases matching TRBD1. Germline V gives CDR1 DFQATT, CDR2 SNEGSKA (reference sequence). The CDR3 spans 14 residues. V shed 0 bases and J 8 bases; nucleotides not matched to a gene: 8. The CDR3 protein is CSARDLEQGDGYTF. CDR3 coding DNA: TGCAGTGCTAGAGATCTAGAACAGGGGGACGGCTACACCTTC.

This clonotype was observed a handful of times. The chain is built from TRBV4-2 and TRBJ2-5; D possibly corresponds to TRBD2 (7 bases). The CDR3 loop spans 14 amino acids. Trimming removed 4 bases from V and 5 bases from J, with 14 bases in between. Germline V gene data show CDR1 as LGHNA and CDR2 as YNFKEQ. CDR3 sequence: CASSLPGGRETQYF. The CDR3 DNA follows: TGTGCCAGCAGCCTACCCGGGGGGCGTGAGACCCAGTACTTC.

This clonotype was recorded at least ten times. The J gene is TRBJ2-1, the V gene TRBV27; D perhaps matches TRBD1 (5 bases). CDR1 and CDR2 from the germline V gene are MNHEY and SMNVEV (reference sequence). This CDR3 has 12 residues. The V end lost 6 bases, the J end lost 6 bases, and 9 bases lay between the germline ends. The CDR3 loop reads CASSSRGNEQFF. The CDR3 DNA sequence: TGTGCCAGCAGCTCAAGGGGCAATGAGCAGTTCTTC.

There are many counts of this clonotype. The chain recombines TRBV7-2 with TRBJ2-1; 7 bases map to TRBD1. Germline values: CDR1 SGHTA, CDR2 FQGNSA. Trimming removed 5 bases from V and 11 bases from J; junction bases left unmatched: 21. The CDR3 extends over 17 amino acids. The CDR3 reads CASSQTGVSPLRTQQFF. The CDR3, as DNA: TGTGCCAGCAGCCAAACAGGGGTCTCCCCCCTTAGGACTCAGCAGTTCTTC.

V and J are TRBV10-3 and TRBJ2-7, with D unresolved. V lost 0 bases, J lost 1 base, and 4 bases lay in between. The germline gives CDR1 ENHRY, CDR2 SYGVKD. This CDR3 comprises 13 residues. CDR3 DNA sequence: TGTGCCATCAGTGAGTCGGGATCCTACGAGCAGTACGTC. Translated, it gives CAISESGSYEQYV.

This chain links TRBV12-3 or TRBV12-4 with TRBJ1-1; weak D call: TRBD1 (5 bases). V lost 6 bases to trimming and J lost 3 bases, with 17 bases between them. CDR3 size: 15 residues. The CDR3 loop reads CASSLYRGPDTEAFF. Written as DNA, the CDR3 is TGTGCCAGCAGCTTATATCGGGGCCCTGACACTGAAGCTTTCTTT.

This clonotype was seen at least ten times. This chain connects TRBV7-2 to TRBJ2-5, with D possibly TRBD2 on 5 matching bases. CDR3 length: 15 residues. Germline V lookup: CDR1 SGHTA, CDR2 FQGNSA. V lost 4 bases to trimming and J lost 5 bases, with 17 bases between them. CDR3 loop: CASSSFRGGGETQYF. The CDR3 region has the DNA TGTGCCAGCAGCTCCTTCCGGGGTGGCGGCGAGACCCAGTACTTC.

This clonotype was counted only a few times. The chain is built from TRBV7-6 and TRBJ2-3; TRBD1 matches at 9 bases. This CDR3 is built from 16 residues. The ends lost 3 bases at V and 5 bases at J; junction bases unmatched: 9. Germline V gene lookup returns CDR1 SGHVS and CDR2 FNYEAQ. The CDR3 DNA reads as TGTGCCAGCAGCTTCCCCACAGGGGGCGATGAAGATACGCAGTATTTT. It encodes CASSFPTGGDEDTQYF.

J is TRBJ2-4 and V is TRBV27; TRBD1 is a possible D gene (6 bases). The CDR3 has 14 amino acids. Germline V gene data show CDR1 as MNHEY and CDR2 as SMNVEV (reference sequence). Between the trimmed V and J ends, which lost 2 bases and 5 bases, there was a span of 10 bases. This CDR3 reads CASSLKRQENIQYF. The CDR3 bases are TGTGCCAGCAGTTTAAAACGACAGGAAAACATTCAGTACTTC.

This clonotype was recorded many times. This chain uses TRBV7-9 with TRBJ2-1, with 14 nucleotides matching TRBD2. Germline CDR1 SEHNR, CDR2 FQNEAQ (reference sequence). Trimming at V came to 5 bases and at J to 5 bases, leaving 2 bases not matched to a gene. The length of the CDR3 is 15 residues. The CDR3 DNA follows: TGTGCCAGCAGCGGACTAGCGGGGGGCAACAATGAGCAGTTCTTC. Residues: CASSGLAGGNNEQFF.

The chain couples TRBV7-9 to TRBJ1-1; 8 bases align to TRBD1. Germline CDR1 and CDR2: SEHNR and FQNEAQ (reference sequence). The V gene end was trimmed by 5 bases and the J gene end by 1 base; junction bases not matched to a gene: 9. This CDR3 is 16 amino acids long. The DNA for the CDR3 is TGTGCCAGCAGCCCGCGGGACAGGAGAGAGAACACTGAAGCTTTCTTT. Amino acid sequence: CASSPRDRRENTEAFF. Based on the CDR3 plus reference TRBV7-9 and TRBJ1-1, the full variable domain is DTGVSQNPRHKITKRGQNVTFRCDPISEHNRLYWYRQTLGQGPEFLTYFQNEAQLEKSRLLSDRFSAERPKGSFSTLEIQRTEQGDSAMYLCASSPRDRRENTEAFFGQGTRLTVV.